One TCR beta chain is described in this entry. The antigen is not known. This sample is part of a study of shared clonotypes between healthy human individuals. Study-wide points: Enrolling few donors narrowed the genetic and exposure-history diversity that was represented. Relative to clonotypes present in all four donors, those not shared had lower generation probabilities.

The data were produced by immunoSEQ multiplex PCR, yet TCRdb's version contains in-frame clones alone and is incomplete. The sample has 2 million to 2.5 million clones, under 97% seen once. The sequence derives from a man younger than 30 in good health. The sample taken for sequencing was naive CD4+ T cells sorted from blood. Stated subset: CD45RA+ positively selected.

The CDR3 coding sequence is TGTGCCAGTAGTGCGGACCGCGAGCAGTACTTC. This sequence encodes CASSADREQYF. This chain links TRBV19 with TRBJ2-7; unclear D gene. Germline CDR1 LNHDA, CDR2 SQIVND (reference sequence). The length of the CDR3 is 11 residues. V lost 5 bases, J lost 6 bases, and 8 bases lay in between.